This record concerns one TCR beta chain sequence. The antigen it binds to is not known. Base qualities are not recorded, but no much larger clone differs from it by a single base. These data are taken from a study of cytomegalovirus exposure and HLA in healthy donors (dated by TCRdb to the late 2010s). Turning to the overall study: An earlier analysis of some 600 of the donors reported 250 to 300 Gb of sequence data and 100 million to 120 million unique TCR beta sequences obtained from around 180 million T cells. In a later genetic analysis, genome-wide SNP genotypes for about 55% of the roughly 670 donors were used, and that subset was treated as a discovery cohort. A separate validation cohort of 100 to 150 different subjects was used in addition to the 666-subject first cohort. On average, roughly 200,000 unique TCR beta nucleotide sequences were sequenced per donor among fewer than 500 genotyped donors of the cohort, with around 19% of those sequences being non-productive. A later analysis re-examined previously published TCR beta repertoires from just over 650 donors and added high-resolution HLA genotyping to investigate patterns of TCR occurrence. The study was designed to test whether signatures of past pathogen exposure could be identified by cataloging public T cell receptors. To decide whether each TCR beta V gene segment behaved as functional or pseudogenic, an earlier analysis of 587 of the donors relied on high-throughput TCR beta sequencing. Typing coverage varied by locus: roughly 620-640 donors for A, B, C, DRB1 and DQB1; approximately 560 for DQA1; nearly 610 for DPA1; about 450 for DPB1. Every repertoire in the discovery cohort had been generated on one and the same sequencing platform. The study profiled the T cell repertoires of 500 to 800 subjects by immunosequencing and related them to cytomegalovirus serostatus. Around 330 gigabases of sequencing data and approximately 92 million unique TCR sequences made up an early release that covered 640 HLA-typed donors. A few DR-DQ haplotypes were treated as single units for association and clustering because of strong linkage in the cohort. Donor age, sex, ethnicity and CMV serostatus were compiled together with the repertoire data. The study combined high-throughput TCR immunosequencing, statistical association of individual TCRs with disease status, and machine learning to predict cytomegalovirus infection status. Of the 300 to 500 genotyped donors, 65% to 90% were placed in the genetic ancestry cluster associated with self-reported Caucasian donors. Both class I and class II loci were covered by HLA typing, at four-digit resolution. Rather than drawing on any new phenotypic data, the later analysis identified candidate immune exposures from TCR beta sequences and the way those sequences occurred across donors.

In total, 600 or so healthy bone marrow donors made up the cohort. At the time of sampling, every cohort member was nominally healthy, though immune exposures that went unrecorded were likely present. The donor was CMV seropositive and belonged to the group of 250 to 300 seropositive cohort members. Each donor provided a peripheral blood sample, and peripheral blood mononuclear cells were used for TCR beta sequencing. Genomic DNA extraction from the blood cell samples was performed with the Qiagen DNeasy Blood Extraction Kit. The study at large found these results: In an earlier analysis of 587 of the donors, most TCR beta V segments were observed in productive rearrangements about 90% or about 30% of the time, broadly matching IMGT annotations. The authors suggested that the approach could potentially be extended to other disease states and immunological phenotypes. Correlated functional status among segregating V segments might be attributable to linkage disequilibrium, but an unknown experimental factor could not be ruled out. A total of about 150 TCR beta chains were listed by the study as associated with cytomegalovirus. The sequencing pipeline was judged likely to have produced a cluster of highly shared sequence variants as a technical artifact. In a later analysis, TCR association rates were found to vary across HLA loci, with the most associated TCRs seen for DRB1 alleles and the fewest for HLA-C alleles. The only immune exposure information available for the cohort was CMV serostatus. An association between a missense DCLRE1C variant and V-gene and J-gene trimming of TCR beta chains was found in a later genetic analysis and replicated in an independent cohort. A further reported finding was that TCR beta sequences accurately predicted the HLA-A and HLA-B alleles for most subjects in the first cohort. Cytomegalovirus status was reported to be diagnosed by the classifier with high specificity and sensitivity in both the original and validation cohorts. This cohort had only TCR beta chains sequenced, and the lack of alpha or paired-chain data limited which features could be detected. Compared with equally common non-associated chains, HLA-associated TCR beta chains in a later analysis were more clonally expanded and had lower generation probabilities. At a false discovery rate of 0.05, a later analysis linked some 18,000 TCR beta sequences to specific HLA alleles. Most TCR sequences were observed very rarely across donors, whereas some public TCRs were present in many individuals. Because counts were too low, roughly 16 rarely observed V segments, including chromosome 9 orphons, were left out of the earlier analysis of some 640 of the donors. Strong co-occurrence of HLA alleles, especially DR and DQ, made assigning TCR associations to individual alleles difficult. Because the 87-base-pair reads could not distinguish some IMGT-functional V segments, including TRBV6-2 and TRBV6-3, those segments were excluded. Because HLA typing was missing for some donors at each locus, association tests included only the typed subset. The presence/absence analyses assumed that sequencing depth was roughly uniform across donors, and that assumption may not be true. In a later genetic analysis, fewer N-insertions in productive TCRs were reported among donors in an Asian-associated ancestry cluster than the approximately 630-donor mean. In vitro tests confirmed that a few of the cytomegalovirus-associated TCR beta chains recognize cytomegalovirus antigens. A later analysis reported that several top co-occurrence clusters appeared linked to parvovirus B19, influenza, CMV and Epstein-Barr virus. In a later analysis, most CMV-associated TCR beta chains were found to appear HLA-restricted, with HLA associations seemingly driven largely by CMV exposure.

Trimming takes 4 bases off V and 4 bases off J; junction bases not matched to a gene: 5. Via the germline V gene, CDR1 is SGHRS and CDR2 YFSETQ. The CDR3 holds 13 amino acids from the cysteine to the phenylalanine. Kept here is only the CDR3 DNA, which spans 39 bases and is read in frame from base 1. The receptor library was made with the immunoSEQ multiplex PCR assay. For the multiplex PCR, a mixture combining 60 forward primers for TCR Vbeta segments and 13 reverse primers for TCR Jbeta segments was used. The CDR3 region of rearranged TCR beta genes was amplified from genomic DNA by a multiplex PCR assay. On the Illumina HiSeq System, the amplified TCR beta libraries were sequenced as 87-base-pair reads. In the source study's methods: A later analysis counted approximately 76 million unique TCR beta chains across the 666 repertoires, and some 11 million of these chains were shared by at least two donors. Raw reads were error-corrected and collapsed into unique sequences with a nearest-neighbor algorithm that merged closely related sequences to remove PCR and sequencing errors. To assign V, D and J gene segments, CDR3 sequences were aligned to IMGT reference sequences. For a sequence to be retained, at least a six-nucleotide match to both a V gene segment and a J gene segment was required. A rearrangement counted as productive if the CDR3 had no stop codons and remained in frame with V and J, and every other rearrangement counted as non-productive. Following IMGT convention, CDR3 was defined as the stretch from the second conserved V-encoded cysteine to the conserved J-encoded phenylalanine. The earlier analysis of a few hundred of the donors excluded any sequence lacking an unambiguous match to a single V gene segment. An earlier analysis of several hundred of the donors classified V segments as functional when productive rearrangements were above 56.7% and as segregating when the standard deviation between donors was above 5%. A statistical classification framework was built for diagnosing cytomegalovirus status from the catalog of TCR beta chain sequences. In a later analysis, TCR nucleotide sequences were compared against IMGT/GENE-DB human TR gene sequences so that V and J genes could be assigned. Using the TCRdist pipeline, a later analysis assigned CDR3 sequences along with most-parsimonious VDJ recombination scenarios. In a later analysis, each TCR beta chain was defined by its CDR3 amino acid sequence together with its V-gene family, and reads without a unique V-gene family were excluded. In a later analysis, fewer than 600 highly shared, low-generation-probability nucleotide sequences were removed to address suspected cross-contamination and a sequencing artifact. In a later analysis, a clonal expansion index for each public chain was calculated from normalized within-repertoire ranks of inferred template counts. In a later analysis, generation probabilities were computed with a VDJ recombination model fitted to out-of-frame rearrangements, and the resulting probabilities were checked against IGoR. In a later analysis, hypergeometric tests were used to score TCR-TCR, TCR-HLA and TCR-CMV co-occurrence, with a repertoire-size bias correction applied to TCR pairs. In a later analysis, false discovery rates were estimated by permuting HLA or CMV assignments 20 times. In a later analysis, co-occurring TCRs were grouped with DBSCAN, and TCRdist sequence similarity was added when clustering was performed within HLA-allele-positive subsets. Co-occurrence clustering excluded repertoires with fewer than 30,000 or more than 120,000 public chains, plus five with anomalous nucleotide sharing. TCRdb mirrors the immuneACCESS table, restricted to in-frame sequences. Some clones are absent from its copies; in checked studies, under half trace to an unresolved V gene, and the reason for the others is unknown. V, J and clone size are those of that table, while D and trimming were read from the DNA. Here the sample has around 200,000 clones; around 70% occur a single time. The top ten constitute around 2.6% of the sample.

The V gene is TRBV5-1 and the J gene is TRBJ2-7; 7 central bases correspond to TRBD2. Input material: PBMCs. This TCR was sampled from a man aged 40-55 years in good health and CMV-seropositive. The DNA reads as follows: TGCGCCAGCAGCCCCCCGGGGGGATACGAGCAGTACTTC. Translated, it reads CASSPPGGYEQYF.